The rows below give T cell receptor beta chains drawn from one sample of a study of Ad26.COV2.S vaccination and SARS-CoV-2 variants. Measured with immunoSEQ multiplex PCR; TCRdb has only the in-frame clones, and not every one. The sample consists of hundreds of thousands of clones, approximately 86% of them appearing once. Sequenced here: peripheral blood, sampled in a trial of Ad26.COV2.S vaccine versus placebo. These TCRs come from a person between 18 and 59 years old who received the Ad26.COV2.S COVID-19 vaccine or a placebo. The conserved cysteine and the conserved F or W are not part of the CDR3 here. A D gene is named only where the DNA matches it firmly.

TRBV28	-	TRBJ2-3	ASRTGVTAGDTDTQY
TRBV30	-	TRBJ1-2	AWSVQANYGYT
TRBV7-2	-	TRBJ1-1	ASSPRGEGAAGAF
TRBV20-1	-	TRBJ2-7	SASYDSYEQY
TRBV7-9	-	TRBJ1-3	ASSPSGETNTIY
TRBV5-1	-	TRBJ2-3	ASSLVAGTDTQY
TRBV12-3/TRBV12-4	-	TRBJ2-7	ASSLDRTYEQY
TRBV28	TRBD1	TRBJ1-5	ASSTGQVSNQPQH
TRBV3-1/TRBV3-2	-	TRBJ2-7	ASSQLGSYEQY
TRBV7-6	TRBD2	TRBJ2-1	ASSFAGTRYNEQF
TRBV4-3	-	TRBJ2-7	ASSQDLGGYEQY
TRBV27	-	TRBJ2-1	ASTSYNEQF
TRBV18	TRBD1	TRBJ1-1	ASSPGTGTFTEAF
TRBV6-5	TRBD1	TRBJ2-7	ASSPTGWNEQY
TRBV4-2	-	TRBJ1-2	ASSQYPGTPSYT
TRBV6-5	TRBD1	TRBJ2-3	ASSYRSAGGTDTQY
TRBV19	-	TRBJ1-4	ASSMRQGNEKLF
TRBV6-5	-	TRBJ1-2	ASSQTVSYGYT
TRBV4-2	-	TRBJ1-2	ASSQGEGYT
TRBV6-2/TRBV6-3	-	TRBJ2-5	ASSYSRAETQY
TRBV5-4	-	TRBJ2-7	ASSVRGGINEQY
TRBV5-1	-	TRBJ1-1	ASRQSTGYSGTEAF